This TCR beta chain was identified during a study of regulatory T cells in long-lasting Graves disease. With iRepertoire HTBI primers and Arm-PCR of CDR3 regions, TCR beta libraries were built. In the original analysis: The samples included around 60 TRBV and over eleven TRBJ segments. TCRdb redid the calling of the multiplex PCR reads with MiXCR, one entry per CDR3 protein. The V and J calls were determined by TCRdb, not by the authors. The sample lists 350,000 to 550,000 distinct CDR3 sequences, 14% to 15% seen once, with 15% to 20% in the top ten. With regard to this clonotype: Antigen unknown.

Sample time point: newly diagnosed GD, antithyroid drugs for less than 3 months. TCR sequences were obtained from RNA taken from PBMCs. This CDR3 is 13 amino acids long. The germline V gene encodes CDR1 DFQATT and CDR2 SNEGSKA (reference sequence). J gave up 10 bases and V 3 bases, and 6 bases lay outside the gene matches. Findings and limits, study-wide: Patients with persistent Graves' had lower TCR diversity than newly diagnosed patients.

These same records also appear under a second study, on T cells in Graves' hyperthyroidism and ophthalmopathy. According to that study: The HTBI primer set drove a first-round RT-PCR of the TCR CDR3. Most clonotypes expanded in the thyroid (above 0.001) were also present in blood.

The sequencing here drew on peripheral blood mononuclear cells (PBMCs), taken at new diagnosis, from a patient treated with antithyroid drugs. The V call is TRBV20-1, the J call TRBJ1-6, with 7 positions matching TRBD1. The sequence was obtained from a woman in her twenties or thirties with Graves disease. CDR3 in amino acids: CSASRQGQSPLHF. The CDR3 nucleotides read TGCAGTGCTAGCCGACAGGGTCAGTCACCCCTCCACTTT.